This paragraph covers one T cell receptor beta chain sequence. Antigen unknown. This sample was taken from a study of T cells in Graves' hyperthyroidism and ophthalmopathy. Points from the study as a whole: Among clonotypes expanded in thyroid above 0.001, most were also found in blood. Median prediction lead before ophthalmopathy onset was around 6.9 months with the model.

Lactation, pregnancy, other autoimmune disease or uncontrolled infection excluded patients. Diagnoses were established using clinical symptoms, serum thyroxine and TRAb, thyroid ultrasound and orbital computed tomography. Researchers took RNA transcripts and amplified the TCR beta CDR3 regions from them. A set of HTBI primers served as the primers for a first-round RT-PCR of the TCR CDR3. In TCRdb, the multiplex PCR reads were re-called with MiXCR into one record per CDR3 protein. The sample gives roughly 500,000 distinct CDR3 sequences, 15% to 20% of which show up once; 29% is in the top ten. The germline V gene encodes CDR1 MGHRA and CDR2 YSYEKL. V lost 0 bases and J lost 6; bases outside the gene matches: 6. The CDR3 loop spans 16 amino acids.

The V and J genes are TRBV4-1 and TRBJ2-3, with TRBD1 matching 10 bases. The source material was blood. The TCR originated in a woman in her thirties with Graves' ophthalmopathy. CDR3 protein: CASSQERTGGGDTQYF. CDR3 nucleotide sequence: TGCGCCAGCAGCCAAGAGAGGACAGGGGGAGGGGATACGCAGTATTTT.